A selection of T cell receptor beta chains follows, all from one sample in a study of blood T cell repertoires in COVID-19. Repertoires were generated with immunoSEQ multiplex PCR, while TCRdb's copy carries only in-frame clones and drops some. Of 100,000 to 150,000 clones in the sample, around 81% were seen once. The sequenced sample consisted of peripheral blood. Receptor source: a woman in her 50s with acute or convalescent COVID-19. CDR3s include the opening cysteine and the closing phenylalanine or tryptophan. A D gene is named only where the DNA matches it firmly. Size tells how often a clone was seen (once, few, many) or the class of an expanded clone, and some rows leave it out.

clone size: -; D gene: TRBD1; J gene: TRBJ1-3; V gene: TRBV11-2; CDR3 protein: CASSLSPAGGGNTIYF; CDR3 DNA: TGTGCCAGCAGCTTATCCCCGGCAGGGGGAGGAAACACCATATATTTT
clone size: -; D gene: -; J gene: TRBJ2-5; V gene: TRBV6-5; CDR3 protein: CATGSTETQYF; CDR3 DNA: TGTGCCACGGGGAGTACGGAGACCCAGTACTTC
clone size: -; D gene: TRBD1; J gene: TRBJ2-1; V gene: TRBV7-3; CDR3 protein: CASSLDRGSYNEQFF; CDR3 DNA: TGTGCCAGCAGCTTAGACAGGGGCTCCTACAATGAGCAGTTCTTC
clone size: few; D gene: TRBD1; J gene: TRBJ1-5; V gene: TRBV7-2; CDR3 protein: CASSQVTGANQPQHF; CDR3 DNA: TGTGCCAGCAGCCAGGTGACAGGGGCTAATCAGCCCCAGCATTTT
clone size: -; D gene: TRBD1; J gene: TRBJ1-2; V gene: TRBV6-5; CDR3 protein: CASGTGETMAYTF; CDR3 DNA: TGTGCCAGCGGGACAGGGGAAACTATGGCTTACACCTTC
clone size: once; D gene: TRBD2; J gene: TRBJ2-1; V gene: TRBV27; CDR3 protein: CASRPSGGAFEQFF; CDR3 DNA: TGTGCCAGCAGACCAAGCGGGGGGGCCTTTGAGCAGTTCTTC
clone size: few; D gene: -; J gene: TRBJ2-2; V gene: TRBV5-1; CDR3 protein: CASSTGQPGGELFF; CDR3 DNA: TGCGCCAGCAGCACAGGACAGCCCGGCGGGGAGCTGTTTTTT
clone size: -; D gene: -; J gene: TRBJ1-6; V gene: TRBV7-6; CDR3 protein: CASSPNTGYNSPLHF; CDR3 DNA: TGTGCCAGCAGCCCGAATACAGGATATAATTCACCCCTCCACTTT
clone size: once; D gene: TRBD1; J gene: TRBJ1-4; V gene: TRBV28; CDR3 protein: CASSLRPYGTGRTTNEKLFF; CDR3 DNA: TGTGCCAGCAGTTTACGCCCTTACGGGACAGGGCGGACAACTAATGAAAAACTGTTTTTT
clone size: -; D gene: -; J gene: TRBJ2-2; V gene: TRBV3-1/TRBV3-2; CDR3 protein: CASGPWPRELFF; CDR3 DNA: TGTGCCAGCGGGCCTTGGCCTCGGGAGCTGTTTTTT
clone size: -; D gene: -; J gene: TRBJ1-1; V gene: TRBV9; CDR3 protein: CASSVLSVRNTEAFF; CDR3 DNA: TGTGCCAGCAGCGTACTCTCGGTTCGGAACACTGAAGCTTTCTTT